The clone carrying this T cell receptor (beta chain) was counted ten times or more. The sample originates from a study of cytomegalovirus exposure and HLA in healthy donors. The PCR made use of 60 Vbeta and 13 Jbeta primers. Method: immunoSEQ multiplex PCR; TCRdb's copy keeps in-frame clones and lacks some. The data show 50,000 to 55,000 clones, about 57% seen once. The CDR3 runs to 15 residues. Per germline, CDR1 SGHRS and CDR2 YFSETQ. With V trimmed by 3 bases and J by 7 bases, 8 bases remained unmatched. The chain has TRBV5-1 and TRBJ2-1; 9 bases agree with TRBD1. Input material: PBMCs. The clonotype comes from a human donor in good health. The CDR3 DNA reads TGCGCCAGCAGCTGGGGGGACAGGGCTCGGAATGAGCAGTTCTTC. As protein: CASSWGDRARNEQFF.